Listed below are T cell receptor beta chains from one sample, sequenced in a study of blood T cell repertoires in COVID-19. Produced via immunoSEQ multiplex PCR; TCRdb's table is partial and in-frame only. This table holds a few hundred thousand clones, approximately 90% found once. The sample comprised PBMCs or T cells enriched from blood (not recorded which). The receptors derive from a woman aged 40 to 50 who had been exposed to COVID-19. CDR3s include the opening cysteine and the closing phenylalanine or tryptophan. D genes are given only for firm matches. Size is omitted from some rows. Given values are once, few, many or a class for expanded clones.

J gene,V gene,D gene,CDR3 length,clone size,CDR3 DNA,CDR3 protein
TRBJ1-2,TRBV5-6,NA,12,NA,TGTGCCAGCAGGCAGGCATTGAGTGGCTACACCTTC,CASRQALSGYTF
TRBJ2-2,TRBV27,NA,15,NA,TGTGCCAGCAGTTCCACAGGGTTAAACACCGGGGAGCTGTTTTTT,CASSSTGLNTGELFF
TRBJ1-4,TRBV9,NA,15,NA,TGTGCCAGCAGCGTAGGGGGGCGCTTTAATGAAAAACTGTTTTTT,CASSVGGRFNEKLFF
TRBJ2-6,TRBV7-2,TRBD2,19,NA,TGTGCCAGCAGCTTAGATCCGGGACTAGCGGGATCTGGGGCCAACGTCCTGACTTTC,CASSLDPGLAGSGANVLTF
TRBJ2-7,TRBV5-5,NA,15,few,TGTGCCAGCAGCTTGCGTTGGACAGCAATCAACGAGCAGTACTTC,CASSLRWTAINEQYF
TRBJ1-3,TRBV7-6,NA,14,NA,TGTGCCAGCAGCTTGTCCGGGGTTGGAAACACCATATATTTT,CASSLSGVGNTIYF
TRBJ1-2,TRBV19,TRBD1,14,NA,TGTGCCAGTAGCTCGACAGGGGGCAACTATGGCTACACCTTC,CASSSTGGNYGYTF
TRBJ2-7,TRBV6-2/TRBV6-3,TRBD1,16,NA,TGTGCCAGCAGTTACAGCCCCCGGGACAGGACCTACGAGCAGTACTTC,CASSYSPRDRTYEQYF
TRBJ2-5,TRBV4-1,TRBD2,16,NA,TGCGCCAGCAGCTATGTACTAGCGGGGGCGCAAGAGACCCAGTACTTC,CASSYVLAGAQETQYF
TRBJ1-3,TRBV5-4,NA,13,NA,TGTGCCAGCAGCTTCGGCTCTGGAAACACCATATATTTT,CASSFGSGNTIYF
TRBJ2-5,TRBV21-1,NA,18,NA,TGTGCCAGCAGCAAAGTTCCTTCCGGGACAGGGGGCAAAGAGACCCAGTACTTC,CASSKVPSGTGGKETQYF
TRBJ2-7,TRBV29-1,TRBD1,12,few,TGCAGCGCCGGGGACAGGGCATACGAGCAGTACTTC,CSAGDRAYEQYF
TRBJ1-5,TRBV7-2,TRBD1,16,NA,TGTGCCAGCAGCTCACCGGGGACAGGGACCAATCAGCCCCAGCATTTT,CASSSPGTGTNQPQHF
TRBJ2-7,TRBV29-1,TRBD2,12,NA,TGCAGCGCCGTCGGGGGGACCTACGAGCAGTACTTC,CSAVGGTYEQYF
TRBJ1-1,TRBV28,TRBD1,13,NA,TGTGCCAGCAGTTTACGTGGGGACAGTGAAGCTTTCTTT,CASSLRGDSEAFF
TRBJ2-5,TRBV11-2,NA,15,NA,TGTGCCAGCAGCTTTGTGCGGGGCGTCGGGGAGACCCAGTACTTC,CASSFVRGVGETQYF
TRBJ1-6,TRBV5-1,TRBD1,15,once,TGCGCCAGCAGCCGTGGACAGGGTGGTAATTCACCCCTCCACTTT,CASSRGQGGNSPLHF
TRBJ2-1,TRBV9,TRBD2,15,NA,TGTGCCAGCAGCGTAGGACTAGCGGGGAACAATGAGCAGTTCTTC,CASSVGLAGNNEQFF
TRBJ2-6,TRBV18,NA,15,NA,TGTGCCAGCTCACCACAGGGGGCTGGGGCCAACGTCCTGACTTTC,CASSPQGAGANVLTF
TRBJ1-2,TRBV19,TRBD1,14,once,TGTGCCAGTGTAAGGGCAGGGGGAATGCATGGCTACACCTTC,CASVRAGGMHGYTF
TRBJ2-1,TRBV3-1/TRBV3-2,NA,13,NA,TGTGCCAGCAGCAAACAACCTAGTTATGAGCAGTTCTTC,CASSKQPSYEQFF
TRBJ1-1,TRBV19,TRBD1,15,NA,TGTGCCAGTAGTACGTGGGGACAGGTCAACACTGAAGCTTTCTTT,CASSTWGQVNTEAFF
TRBJ1-4,TRBV7-9,NA,14,NA,TGTGCCAGCAGCTCAGACAGTCACACAGAAAAACTGTTTTTT,CASSSDSHTEKLFF
TRBJ2-3,TRBV29-1,TRBD2,16,NA,TGCAGCGTTGAGGGTTTTAGCGGGGGGAGCACAGATACGCAGTATTTT,CSVEGFSGGSTDTQYF
TRBJ2-1,TRBV7-3,TRBD2,16,NA,TGTGCCAGCAGCTCTACCGGGACTAGCGGTTACAATGAGCAGTTCTTC,CASSSTGTSGYNEQFF
TRBJ1-2,TRBV19,NA,16,NA,TGTGCCAGTAGTATCCCTCGAGTCGGGGTTAACTATGGCTACACCTTC,CASSIPRVGVNYGYTF
TRBJ1-2,TRBV19,NA,13,NA,TGTGCCAGTAGTATCGAGGTTCCCTATGGCTACACCTTC,CASSIEVPYGYTF
TRBJ2-7,TRBV6-6,TRBD1,16,few,TGTGCCAGCAGTACTAGAGACAGGGGAATATCCTACGAGCAGTACTTC,CASSTRDRGISYEQYF
TRBJ2-3,TRBV7-6,TRBD2,16,NA,TGTGCCAGCAGCTTAGCGGCTAGCGGATTACAGAATACGCAGTATTTT,CASSLAASGLQNTQYF
TRBJ2-7,TRBV11-3,TRBD2,15,NA,TGTGCCAGCAGCGAACGTAGCGGGCCTACCTACGAGCAGTACTTC,CASSERSGPTYEQYF
TRBJ2-5,TRBV6-5,NA,12,NA,TGTGCCAGCAGTTCCCGTCAAGAGACCCAGTACTTC,CASSSRQETQYF
TRBJ2-4,TRBV6-5,TRBD1,13,once,TGTGCCAGCAGCAAGACAGGGAAGAACATTCAGTACTTC,CASSKTGKNIQYF
TRBJ2-7,TRBV24-1,TRBD1,15,NA,TGTGCCACCAGTGATCCCCGGGGGACAGGGGACGAGCAGTACTTC,CATSDPRGTGDEQYF